The T cell receptor beta chain described here comes from a study of siplizumab effects on memory and regulatory T cells. Whole-study findings and limits: The diversity of naive T cells seemed greater than that of memory cells, and their alloresponse contribution seemed major. Proliferating Tregs taken from siplizumab cultures were not shown to have a confirmed suppressive function. Siplizumab led to significantly less abundant alloreactive sequences that could be traced back to unstimulated CD4+ memory cells.

Here immunoSEQ multiplex PCR was the method, and the copy in TCRdb shows in-frame clones only, minus some. The sample yields tens of thousands of clones, 75% to 95% seen once. Points on this clone: Its antigen remains unknown.

The germline V gene encodes CDR1 SGHDT and CDR2 YYEEEE. This CDR3 comprises 16 residues. The V gene lost 4 bases and the J gene lost 6 bases, with 19 bases spanning the gap. Input material: CD8+ T cells sorted from blood. This sequence originates from a human donor in good health. The chain carries TRBV5-6 and TRBJ2-2; D gene uncertain. CDR3 sequence (DNA): TGTGCCAGCAGCGTCGAAGATCGCCTCACGGCCGGGGAGCTGTTTTTT. It yields the protein CASSVEDRLTAGELFF.